This T cell receptor (beta chain) was sequenced in a study of siplizumab effects on memory and regulatory T cells. The assay looked at 95,000 to 100,000 TCR templates in each sample. Data came from immunoSEQ multiplex PCR; TCRdb stores just in-frame clones and leaves some out. This table holds some 100,000 clones, 94% found once. Germline CDR1 and CDR2: MNHNY and SVGAGI (reference sequence). The CDR3 is 15 residues long. V lost 2 bases to trimming and J lost 7 bases; unmatched junction nucleotides: 6. Sequencing was performed on Tregs sorted from blood. The TCR comes from a human donor in good health. The chain employs TRBV6-6 and TRBJ2-1; 9 nucleotides line up with TRBD1. The CDR3 nucleotides read TGTGCCAGCAGTTACCCGGGACAGGGAGGGAATGAGCAGTTCTTC. It yields the protein CASSYPGQGGNEQFF.